Below are 11 T cell receptor beta chains sequenced from a single sample in a study of blood T cell repertoires in COVID-19. Here immunoSEQ multiplex PCR was the method, and the copy in TCRdb shows in-frame clones only, minus some. This table has more than 55,000 clones, around 77% appearing once. Sequencing was done on a sample of peripheral blood. These receptors all stem from a man older than 75 with active or convalescent COVID-19.

In its sample, this clone was seen once. The rearrangement joins TRBV7-2 to TRBJ2-7, with 9 bases fitting TRBD2. The V gene's germline CDR1 is SGHTA and CDR2 FQGNSA. The CDR3 spans 15 residues. J gave up 8 bases and V 1 base, and 9 bases lay outside the gene matches. The CDR3 region is CASSLVRRGRAKQYF. For the CDR3, the DNA is TGTGCCAGCAGCTTAGTTAGGCGCGGGAGGGCCAAGCAGTACTTC.

The genes are TRBV7-4 and TRBJ1-4; TRBD1 matches at 8 bases. The germline V gene encodes CDR1 SGHVT and CDR2 SQSDAQ. V was clipped by 1 base and J by 5 bases; unmatched bases: 6. This CDR3 region has 16 residues. For the CDR3, the DNA is TGTGCCAGCAGCTTAGTTGGGGGGACAGGAAATGAAAAACTGTTTTTT. Its protein is CASSLVGGTGNEKLFF.

V usage is TRBV6-4 and J usage is TRBJ2-7; maybe TRBD2 (6 bases). Germline lookup yields CDR1 MRHNA and CDR2 SNTAGT. The CDR3 sequence is 12 residues long. V was clipped by 8 bases and J by 7 bases, with 15 bases between them. CDR3 nucleotides: TGTGCCAGCGCTAGGAGGGCTGGGGAGCAGTACTTC. Translated: CASARRAGEQYF.

In this sample, this clone turned up once. V gene TRBV19 combines with J gene TRBJ1-6; 11 bases are shared with TRBD1. CDR1 LNHDA and CDR2 SQIVND come from the germline V gene (reference sequence). V gave up 3 bases and J gave up 7 bases; unmatched junction bases: 2. The CDR3 extends over 15 amino acids. CDR3 bases: TGTGCCAGTAGTATCGGACAGGGGGCGAATTCACCCCTCCACTTT. Translating gives CASSIGQGANSPLHF.

The V gene is TRBV5-1, the J gene TRBJ2-6; D possibly corresponds to TRBD1 (5 bases). Trimming took 4 bases from V and 0 from J, leaving 8 bases between them. This CDR3 is built from 15 residues. Germline CDR1 is SGHRS and CDR2 is YFSETQ. CDR3 sequence reads: CASSLTGSGANVLTF. CDR3 sequence (DNA): TGCGCCAGCAGCCTTACAGGCTCTGGGGCCAACGTCCTGACTTTC. Full variable domain (rest looked up from reference TRBV5-1 and TRBJ2-6): KAGVTQTPRYLIKTRGQQVTLSCSPISGHRSVSWYQQTPGQGLQFLFEYFSETQRNKGNFPGRFSGRQFSNSRSEMNVSTLELGDSALYLCASSLTGSGANVLTFGAGSRLTVL.

The J gene is TRBJ2-7, the V gene TRBV7-2; D might be TRBD2 (6 bases). Germline V gene sequence: CDR1 SGHTA, CDR2 FQGNSA. The CDR3 covers 14 residues. Trimming removed 8 bases from V and 3 bases from J, with 17 bases in between. CDR3 region: CASRKGGDFYEQYF. CDR3 bases: TGTGCCAGCCGAAAAGGCGGGGATTTCTACGAGCAGTACTTC. The variable domain in full, with the rest retrieved from reference TRBV7-2 and TRBJ2-7, is GAGVSQSPSNKVTEKGKDVELRCDPISGHTALYWYRQSLGQGLEFLIYFQGNSAPDKSGLPSDRFSAERTGGSVSTLTIQRTQQEDSAVYLCASRKGGDFYEQYFGPGTRLTVT.

This sequence joins TRBV10-1 and TRBJ2-5, with 12 positions matching TRBD2. Germline-derived CDR1 and CDR2 are WNHNN and SYGVQD (reference sequence). With V trimmed by 3 bases and J by 2 bases, 4 bases remained unmatched. CDR3 length equals 16 residues. The CDR3 sequence: CASSDPGTSGQETQYF. The CDR3, as DNA: TGCGCCAGCAGTGACCCCGGGACTAGCGGGCAAGAGACCCAGTACTTC.

This clone has just a few counts. This chain uses TRBV11-3 with TRBJ2-2; possibly TRBD2 for D (5 bases). The V gene's germline CDR1 is SGHNT and CDR2 YENEEA. V gave up 3 bases and J gave up 5 bases, with 19 bases separating them. The CDR3 is 17 amino acids. CDR3 protein: CASSFPSGRPMTGELFF. For the CDR3, the DNA is TGTGCCAGCAGCTTCCCGTCGGGGAGACCGATGACCGGGGAGCTGTTTTTT.

V and J are TRBV11-2 and TRBJ1-3, with 8 bases identical to TRBD1. The J segment lost 0 bases and the V segment lost 5 bases, leaving 9 bases of the junction unmatched. CDR1 and CDR2 (germline): SGHAT, FQNNGV. The length of the CDR3 is 17 residues. The CDR3 nucleotides are TGTGCCAGCAGCCTCCGGACAGGGCACGACTCTGGAAACACCATATATTTT. Translating gives CASSLRTGHDSGNTIYF. Drawing the rest from reference TRBV11-2 and TRBJ1-3, the complete variable domain is EAGVAQSPRYKIIEKRQSVAFWCNPISGHATLYWYQQILGQGPKLLIQFQNNGVVDDSQLPKDRFSAERLKGVDSTLKIQPAKLEDSAVYLCASSLRTGHDSGNTIYFGEGSWLTVV.

V and J are TRBV18 and TRBJ1-4; no reliable D call. The CDR3 sequence is 12 residues long. V lost 2 bases and J lost 6, with 4 bases in between. Germline V gene data show CDR1 as KGHSH and CDR2 as LQKENI. The CDR3 bases are TGTGCCAGCTCACCAGAGGATGAAAAACTGTTTTTT. This gives the protein CASSPEDEKLFF.

The V call is TRBV30, the J call TRBJ1-1, with a possible D match to TRBD1 (5 bases). Germline CDR1 GTSNPN, CDR2 SVGIG (reference sequence). The CDR3 sequence is 15 residues long. Trimming left V 0 bases short and J 5 bases short, with 16 bases between. The CDR3 loop is CAWSVHGGTLTEAFF. The CDR3 DNA sequence: TGTGCCTGGAGTGTACACGGGGGGACGTTAACTGAAGCTTTCTTT.